This T cell receptor beta chain originates from a study of CD8+CD57+ T cells in acquired aplastic anemia (dated by TCRdb to 2016 to 2019). Looking at the study overall: Extracted DNA from sorted CD4+ and CD8+ cells averaged about 3 ug, ranging from 0.2 to 27.4 ug. Mean read counts for healthy donor samples were 8.5 million to 10.8 million for CD4+ cells and 11 million to 14 million for CD8+ cells.

From the cysteine up to the phenylalanine, the CDR3 has a length of 14 residues. Solely the CDR3 DNA is kept, with 42 bases framed from the first base. Cut back by 8 bases and 0 bases, the V and J ends lie 11 bases apart. CDR1 SNHLY and CDR2 FYNNEI are derived from the germline V gene. What the research found in general, with its limitations: About 28 CD8+ CDR3 sequences were found in both patients and controls but appeared to be highly expressed in patients and within the immunodominant clones of the patients. CD8+ Simpson's diversity did not differ significantly between patients and healthy controls (P=0.060).

Genomic DNA served as template for TCR beta VDJ combination and CDR3 sequence profiling. TCR repertoire sequencing was run on an Illumina HiSeq 2000. Concerning the study's data processing: TRBV/TRBJ rearrangement plots, CDR3 size and DJ length profiles, and Simpson's diversity index were used to evaluate the repertoires. Whichever DNA sequence was most abundant in the deep sequencing data was defined as the immunodominant clone. CDR3 amino acid sequences were checked for sharing between subjects and were compared against published repertoires and the VDJdb database. Using fastp trimming at Q25 and MiXCR clonotype assembly, TCRdb reanalyzed the public sequencing data and kept in-frame beta chains. Every CDR3 protein is listed once, alongside the most common genes and DNA of its rows. The V and J calls follow TCRdb's processing rather than the paper's. Present in this sample are fewer than 200,000 distinct CDR3 sequences, about three fifths of which were seen just once. The top ten clonotypes cover under 60% of the sample.

This clonotype has a count of ten or more. Its target antigen remains unknown. No qualities accompany the bases; no much larger clone lies one base away. The study deep-sequenced TCR repertoires of sorted CD4+ and CD8+ blood T cells from severe aplastic anemia patients and healthy subjects. Ficoll-Paque density gradient centrifugation was used to isolate peripheral blood mononuclear cells. Before DNA extraction, CD4+ and CD8+ T cells were sorted with FACS or magnetic beads. This TCR came from a human donor in good health. The receptor chain draws on TRBV2 and TRBJ1-5; the D gene cannot be resolved reliably. Sequencing input: sorted CD4+, CD8+, or CD8+CD57+ T cells (not recorded which) from PBMCs. The CDR3 reads CASRSQNSNQPQHF. Here is the DNA: TGTGCCAGCCGATCGCAGAATAGCAATCAGCCCCAGCATTTT.